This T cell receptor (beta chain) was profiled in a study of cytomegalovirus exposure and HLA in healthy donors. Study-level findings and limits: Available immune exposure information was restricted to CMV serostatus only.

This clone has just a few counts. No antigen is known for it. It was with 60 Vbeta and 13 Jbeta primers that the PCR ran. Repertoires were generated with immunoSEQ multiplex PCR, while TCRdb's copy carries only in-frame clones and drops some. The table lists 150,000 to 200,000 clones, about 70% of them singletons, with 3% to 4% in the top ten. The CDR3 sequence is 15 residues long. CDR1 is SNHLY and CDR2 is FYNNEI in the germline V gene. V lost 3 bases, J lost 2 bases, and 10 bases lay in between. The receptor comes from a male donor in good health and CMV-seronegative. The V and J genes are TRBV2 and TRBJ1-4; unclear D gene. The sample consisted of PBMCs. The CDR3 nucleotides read TGTGCCAGCAGTGAGAGCGCCGGGACTAATGAAAAACTGTTTTTT. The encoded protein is CASSESAGTNEKLFF.